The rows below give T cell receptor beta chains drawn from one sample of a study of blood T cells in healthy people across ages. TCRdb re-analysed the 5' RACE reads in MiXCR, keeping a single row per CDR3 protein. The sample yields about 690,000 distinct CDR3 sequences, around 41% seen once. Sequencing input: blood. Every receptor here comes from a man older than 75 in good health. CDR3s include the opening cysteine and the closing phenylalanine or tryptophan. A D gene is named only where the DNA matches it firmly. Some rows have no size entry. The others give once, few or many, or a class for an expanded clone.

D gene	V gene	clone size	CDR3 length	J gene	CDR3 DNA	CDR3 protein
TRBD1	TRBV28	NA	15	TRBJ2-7	TGTGCCAGCAGTGACCCCCGGGACAGAGGCTACGAGCAGTACTTC	CASSDPRDRGYEQYF
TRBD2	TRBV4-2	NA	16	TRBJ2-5	TGTGCCAGCAGCCAATCCACTAGCGGGAGTGGTGGGACCCAGTACTTC	CASSQSTSGSGGTQYF
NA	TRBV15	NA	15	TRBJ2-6	TGTGCCACCAGCAGACAGGGGAATCGGGTCAACGTCCTGACTTTC	CATSRQGNRVNVLTF
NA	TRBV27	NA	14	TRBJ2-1	TGTGCCAGCAGTTTATCTTGGGTTCAAGAGACCCAGTTCTTC	CASSLSWVQETQFF
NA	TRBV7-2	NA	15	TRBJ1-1	TGTGCCAGCAGCTTTCAGGGCCCGTCAAGCACTGAAGCTTTCTTT	CASSFQGPSSTEAFF
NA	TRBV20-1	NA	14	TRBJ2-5	TGCAGTGCTAGAGAGAACGGTCTCCAAGAGACCCAGTACTTC	CSARENGLQETQYF
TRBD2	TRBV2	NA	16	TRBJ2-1	TGTGCCAGCAGCGCCAGGTGGGCGGGGGTAAACAATGAGCAGTTCTTC	CASSARWAGVNNEQFF
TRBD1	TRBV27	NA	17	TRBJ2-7	TGTGCCAGCAGTCCCAGGACAGGGACAAGATTCTCCTACGAGCAGTACTTC	CASSPRTGTRFSYEQYF
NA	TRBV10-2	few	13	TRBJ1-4	TGCGCCAGCAGTGAGATAGAAGGTGAAAAACTGTTTTTT	CASSEIEGEKLFF
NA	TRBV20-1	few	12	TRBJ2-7	TGCAGTGCTAGGGGCGAGTTGGACGAGCAGTACTTC	CSARGELDEQYF
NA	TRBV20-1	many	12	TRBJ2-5	TGCAGTGCTAGTGGGGGGTCAGAGACCCAGTACTTC	CSASGGSETQYF
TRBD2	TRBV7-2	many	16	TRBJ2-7	TGTGCCAGCAGCTTAGCCCCTAGCGGGAAGGGGTACGAGCAGTACTTC	CASSLAPSGKGYEQYF
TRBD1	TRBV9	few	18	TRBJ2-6	TGTGCCAGCAGCGGAATGCCAGGGGGCGCGACTGGGGCCAACGTCCTGACTTTC	CASSGMPGGATGANVLTF
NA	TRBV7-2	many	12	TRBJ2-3	TGTGCCAGCAGCTCCTGGGCGGATACGCAGTATTTT	CASSSWADTQYF
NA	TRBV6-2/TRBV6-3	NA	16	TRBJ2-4	TGTGCCAGCAGTTACTCGAGTGCGGGGTCCAAAAACATTCAGTACTTC	CASSYSSAGSKNIQYF
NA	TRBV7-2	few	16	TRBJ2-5	TGTGCCAGCAGCGCGGACGGGGGACTCGCCATAAAGACCCAGTACTTC	CASSADGGLAIKTQYF
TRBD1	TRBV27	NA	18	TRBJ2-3	TGTGCCAGCAGTTTATATTACCCCGGGACAGGGCACACAGATACGCAGTATTTT	CASSLYYPGTGHTDTQYF
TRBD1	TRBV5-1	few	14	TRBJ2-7	TGCGCCAGCAGCTCACAGGGGGCGCTTAACGAGCAGTACTTC	CASSSQGALNEQYF
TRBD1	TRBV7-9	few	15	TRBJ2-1	TGTGCCAGCAGCTCGGACAGGCAAGGATACAATGAGCAGTTCTTC	CASSSDRQGYNEQFF
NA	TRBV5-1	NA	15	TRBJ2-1	TGCGCCAGCAGCCCCGAACCGGGCTGGAGGAATGAGCAGTTCTTC	CASSPEPGWRNEQFF
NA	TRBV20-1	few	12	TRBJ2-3	TGCAGTGCTAGAGTGACGGGGGCTGCGCAGTATTTT	CSARVTGAAQYF
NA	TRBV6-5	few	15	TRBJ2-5	TGTGCCAGCAGTTACGCCACGACAGACCAAGAGACCCAGTACTTC	CASSYATTDQETQYF
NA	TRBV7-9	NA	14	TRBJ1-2	TGTGCCAGCAGCTTAGAACAGGCGCCTGGAGGCTACACCTTC	CASSLEQAPGGYTF
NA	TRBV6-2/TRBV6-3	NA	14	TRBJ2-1	TGTGCCAGCACCACCGGGGGCTCCTACAATGAGCAGTTCTTC	CASTTGGSYNEQFF
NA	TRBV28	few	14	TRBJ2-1	TGTGCCAGCAGTTTTGCCCAGGGCGCAAATGAGCAGTTCTTC	CASSFAQGANEQFF
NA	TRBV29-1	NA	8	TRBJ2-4	TGCGGTGACAATGAGCAGTACTTC	CGDNEQYF
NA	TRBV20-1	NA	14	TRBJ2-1	TGCAGTGCTAGAGAAACGGGGAACTACAATGAGCAGTTCTTC	CSARETGNYNEQFF
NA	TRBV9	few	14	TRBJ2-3	TGTGCCAGCAGCGTATCCAGCCACACAGATACGCAGTATTTT	CASSVSSHTDTQYF
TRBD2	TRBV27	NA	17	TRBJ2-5	TGTGCCAGCAGTCCCTCCGGGGCGGGGGGGCTTATGGAGACCCAGTACTTC	CASSPSGAGGLMETQYF
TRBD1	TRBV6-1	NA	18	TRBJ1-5	TGTGCCAGCAGACGTTGGGACAGGGGCCCTTCCCGCAATCAGCCCCAGCATTTT	CASRRWDRGPSRNQPQHF
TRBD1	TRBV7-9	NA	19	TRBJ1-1	TGTGCCAGCAGACTCTCTACCCTACGTGGCCGGGACAGCTACACTGAAGCTTTCTTT	CASRLSTLRGRDSYTEAFF
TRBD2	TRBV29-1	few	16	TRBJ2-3	TGCAGCGTCTACAACGGGGGGAGGGGAGGTGTTGATACGCAGTATTTT	CSVYNGGRGGVDTQYF
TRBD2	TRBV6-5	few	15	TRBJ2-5	TGTGCCAGCGGGACTAGCGGGGGGGCCTTGGAGACCCAGTACTTC	CASGTSGGALETQYF
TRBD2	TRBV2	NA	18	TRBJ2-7	TGTGCCAGCAGTCAACGTAAGTTAGCGGGAGCCAGCTCCTACGAGCAGTACTTC	CASSQRKLAGASSYEQYF
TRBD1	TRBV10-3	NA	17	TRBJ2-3	TGTGCCATCAGCCAGTCTAGACCGGGACAGGGCTCAGATACGCAGTATTTT	CAISQSRPGQGSDTQYF
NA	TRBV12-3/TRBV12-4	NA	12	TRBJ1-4	TGTGCCAGCAGTCCGGCCGGGGGAAAACTGTTTTTT	CASSPAGGKLFF
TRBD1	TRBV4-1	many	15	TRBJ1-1	TGCGCCAGCAGCGCCCAACAGGGGACGAACACTGAAGCTTTCTTT	CASSAQQGTNTEAFF
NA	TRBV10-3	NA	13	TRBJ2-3	TGTGCCATTAAAGGTGGGGAAACAGATACGCAGTATTTT	CAIKGGETDTQYF
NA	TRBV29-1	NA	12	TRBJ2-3	TGCAGCGTTATCAGTAGCACAGATACGCAGTATTTT	CSVISSTDTQYF
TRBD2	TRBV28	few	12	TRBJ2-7	TGTGCCAGCACCCCGGGAGGGGCCGAGCAGTACTTC	CASTPGGAEQYF
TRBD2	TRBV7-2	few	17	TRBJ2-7	TGTGCCAGCAGCGGTTCAACTTTAGCGGGGGGTATCTACGAGCAGTACTTC	CASSGSTLAGGIYEQYF
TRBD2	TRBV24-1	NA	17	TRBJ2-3	TGTGCCACCAGTGATGTCGGGACTAGCGGGAGGACAGATACGCAGTATTTT	CATSDVGTSGRTDTQYF
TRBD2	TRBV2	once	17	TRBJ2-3	TGTGCCAGCAGTGAAGAACTAGCGGGGGGGATCACAGATACGCAGTATTTT	CASSEELAGGITDTQYF
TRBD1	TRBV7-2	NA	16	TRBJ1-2	TGTGCCAGCGGCTTAGGGGGATCGGGACAGGGTAATGGCTACACCTTC	CASGLGGSGQGNGYTF
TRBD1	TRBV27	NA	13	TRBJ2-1	TGTGCCAGCAGTGGAACAGGGGGCGCGGGGGAGTTCTTC	CASSGTGGAGEFF